This entry is about one T cell receptor (beta chain). The clone's antigen remains unknown. There are no base qualities to consult, and no much larger clone falls within one base. CDR3 length: 15 amino acids, cysteine to phenylalanine. The retained sequence is limited to the CDR3, 45 bases, with the frame set at the first base. V is trimmed back by 2 bases and J by 8 bases, and the junction contains 6 bases that no gene match accounts for. The germline V gene provides CDR1 MNHNS and CDR2 SASEGT. The sample comes from a study of radiation and T cells in renal cell carcinoma (dated by TCRdb to 2020 to 2022). Study-wide context: TCR beta sequencing covered some 55 samples in total, comprising around 25 tumors and around 27 peripheral blood samples. The final blood draw took place at 4 weeks after radiation, the same time as nephrectomy. Across all 53 samples, several million unique CDR3 nucleotide sequences, encoding 2,658,974 unique CDR3 amino acid sequences, were identified.

The meaning of the sample's time point label: blood 4 weeks post-SBRT, at nephrectomy. What the treatment or condition label conveys for this sample: 15 Gy SBRT to primary tumor, nephrectomy 4 weeks later. The samples were obtained from a clinical trial, where primary renal cell carcinomas were treated with 15 Gy stereotactic body radiation therapy and then removed by nephrectomy 4 weeks afterward. To follow tumor-enriched clonotypes, peripheral blood was collected serially from radiation-treated patients at baseline and again at 2 weeks and 4 weeks after SBRT. All patients had renal cell carcinoma with clear cell pathology. The QIAamp DNA Blood Mini Kit (Qiagen) was used to prepare genomic DNA for TCR sequencing. Samples were included in the analyses only if all quality control checks were passed. Study-wide findings and limitations: Because pretreatment tumor biopsies were not available, the study could not determine whether clonotypes were already present within the tumor at baseline. Blood repertoire dynamics were not followed beyond 4 weeks after treatment. Effects of radiation dose or scheduling on the TCR repertoire could not be addressed with the single-armed trial design. An increase in top tumor clonotypes in blood was observed from baseline to 2 weeks post-radiation, followed by contraction by 4 weeks, which was taken to suggest transient expansion of tumor-resident clones.

TCR beta libraries were generated from genomic DNA with the immunoSEQ kit, following the manufacturer's recommendations. To prepare libraries, a first multiplex PCR with proprietary primers was run, followed by a second PCR that added unique barcodes, and a bead cleanup was done after each round. Each sample batch included a kit-provided positive control reaction and a negative control reaction. The final libraries were assessed on an Agilent 4200 TapeStation D1000 ScreenTape, pooled by volume, and quantified by qPCR. An Illumina NextSeq500 fitted with a MidOutput 150-cycle cartridge performed the sequencing, running 156 Read1 cycles and 15 Index1 cycles with the kit's custom primers. The pooled library was loaded at about 1 pM with about 18% PhiX control spiked in. The original pipeline was this. Vendor-processed data were analyzed in R, and a clonotype was defined as all T cells sharing the same CDR3 nucleotide sequence. In the clone abundance analyses, frequencies were normalized to the 10,000 most abundant clones in each sample. Before analysis, public T cell clones were removed, and these numbered fewer than six per sample on average. An abundance difference of at least 32-fold between compartments was the criterion for calling clonotypes tumor-enriched or baseline blood-enriched. A beta-binomial differential abundance model was applied to find clonotypes that expanded or contracted between blood time points. The Baroni-Urbani and Buser coefficient was used to measure tumor-blood repertoire similarity, and groups were compared with two-tailed Wilcoxon tests in R. The immuneACCESS repertoire file appears here via TCRdb, limited to in-frame rearrangements. These files lack a portion of the clones; in checked studies, under half of the deficit traces to unresolved V genes, and the cause of the others is not known. V and J calls and clone size are copied from that table; D and trimming were computed from the DNA. Across this sample there are 60,000 or so clones, with 60% to 85% seen only once. Less than 8% of the sample comes from the top ten.

The sample was blood, taken from a patient whose treatment included radiotherapy and nephrectomy. The TCR was taken from a man between 60 and 75 years old with renal cell carcinoma. Rearrangement joined TRBV6-1 to TRBJ1-2; 12 bases in the middle match TRBD1. The sequence in DNA is TGTGCCAGCAGTGAATGGGGGACAGGGGGCCCCGGCTACACCTTC. The encoded protein is CASSEWGTGGPGYTF.